This T cell receptor (beta chain) was obtained from a study of long-term antiretroviral therapy in people with HIV. Runs used v3.0 of the immunoSEQ assay and were done at survey level. Some clones are missing from TCRdb's copy, which holds only in-frame ones; the method was immunoSEQ multiplex PCR. The table shows about 29,000 clones, with 88% occurring only once. V lost 5 bases, J lost 0 bases, and 15 bases lay in between. The CDR3 contains 16 residues. Germline CDR1 reads MNHNY; CDR2 reads SVGAGI (reference sequence). Sequenced here: unsorted PBMCs, sampled 0.5 years after starting antiretroviral therapy. The chain links TRBV6-6 to TRBJ2-3; tentatively, D is TRBD2 (6 bases). This sequence originates from a woman younger than 35 with HIV. The CDR3 sequence: CASSPRGSGSTDTQYF. The CDR3 region has the DNA TGTGCCAGCAGTCCGAGAGGTAGCGGCAGCACAGATACGCAGTATTTT.